Listed below are T cell receptor beta chains from one sample, sequenced in a study of T cell repertoires in cytomegalovirus infection. No antigens are known for them. Each CDR3 protein is one row after TCRdb ran MiXCR on the reads. The sample has a few hundred thousand distinct CDR3 sequences; 22% are singletons. The sequences come from cultured PBMCs, collected from culture after CMV antigen stimulation. These receptors all stem from a human donor in good health (CMV status not recorded). Some clones in this sample may be carry-over from other donors' samples. CDR3s include the opening cysteine and the closing phenylalanine or tryptophan. A D gene is named only where the DNA matches it firmly. Part of the rows lack a size; the others show once, few, many or a class for expanded clones.

J gene: TRBJ2-5
D gene: TRBD1
clone size: .
V gene: TRBV5-4
CDR3 protein: CASSSTRQGRETQYF
CDR3 DNA: TGTGCCAGCAGCTCGACGAGACAGGGGAGAGAGACCCAGTACTTC

J gene: TRBJ1-2
D gene: .
clone size: few
V gene: TRBV29-1
CDR3 protein: CSVEGQANYGYTF
CDR3 DNA: TGCAGCGTTGAGGGCCAGGCTAACTATGGCTACACCTTC

J gene: TRBJ1-5
D gene: TRBD1
clone size: many
V gene: TRBV7-8
CDR3 protein: CASSPYSTGGSGQPQHF
CDR3 DNA: TGTGCCAGCAGCCCGTACTCTACAGGGGGTTCAGGACAGCCCCAGCATTTT

J gene: TRBJ1-1
D gene: .
clone size: many
V gene: TRBV7-6
CDR3 protein: CASSSASAGGTEAFF
CDR3 DNA: TGTGCCAGCAGCTCAGCTAGTGCCGGGGGGACTGAAGCTTTCTTT

J gene: TRBJ1-1
D gene: .
clone size: few
V gene: TRBV7-9
CDR3 protein: CASTLEVTEAFF
CDR3 DNA: TGTGCCAGCACCCTAGAAGTAACTGAAGCTTTCTTT

J gene: TRBJ2-3
D gene: TRBD2
clone size: .
V gene: TRBV20-1
CDR3 protein: CSAPLTPSGSRVTQYF
CDR3 DNA: TGCAGTGCTCCATTGACTCCTAGCGGGAGTAGGGTTACGCAGTATTTT

J gene: TRBJ1-1
D gene: TRBD1
clone size: many
V gene: TRBV27
CDR3 protein: CASSLRGSTEAFF
CDR3 DNA: TGTGCCAGCAGCCTCAGGGGGTCGACTGAAGCTTTCTTT

J gene: TRBJ2-5
D gene: TRBD2
clone size: .
V gene: TRBV9
CDR3 protein: CASSKQTSGSGGGETQYF
CDR3 DNA: TGTGCCAGCAGCAAGCAGACTAGCGGGAGTGGAGGTGGAGAGACCCAGTACTTC

J gene: TRBJ1-1
D gene: .
clone size: .
V gene: TRBV6-5
CDR3 protein: CASSPVTRPEAFF
CDR3 DNA: TGTGCCAGCAGCCCCGTCACGAGACCTGAAGCTTTCTTT

J gene: TRBJ2-7
D gene: TRBD1
clone size: .
V gene: TRBV7-2
CDR3 protein: CASSSGASGTGDYEQYF
CDR3 DNA: TGTGCCAGCAGCTCAGGTGCGTCGGGGACAGGGGACTACGAGCAGTACTTC

J gene: TRBJ1-1
D gene: .
clone size: many
V gene: TRBV7-2
CDR3 protein: CATDDNTEAFF
CDR3 DNA: TGTGCCACAGACGATAACACTGAAGCTTTCTTT

J gene: TRBJ2-1
D gene: .
clone size: .
V gene: TRBV25-1
CDR3 protein: CASSPMVTVGVDEQFF
CDR3 DNA: TGTGCCAGCAGTCCAATGGTGACTGTGGGGGTGGATGAGCAGTTCTTC

J gene: TRBJ1-4
D gene: .
clone size: few
V gene: TRBV20-1
CDR3 protein: CSAGATTNEKLFF
CDR3 DNA: TGCAGTGCCGGGGCGACAACTAATGAAAAACTGTTTTTT

J gene: TRBJ2-3
D gene: .
clone size: many
V gene: TRBV7-2
CDR3 protein: CASSLWVRDTQYF
CDR3 DNA: TGTGCCAGCAGCTTATGGGTTAGGGATACGCAGTATTTT

J gene: TRBJ2-7
D gene: TRBD2
clone size: .
V gene: TRBV6-2/TRBV6-3
CDR3 protein: CASSLAGRLPSYEQYF
CDR3 DNA: TGTGCCAGCAGTTTAGCGGGGCGCCTCCCCTCCTACGAGCAGTACTTC

J gene: TRBJ1-5
D gene: TRBD1
clone size: few
V gene: TRBV19
CDR3 protein: CATTGTGGRSNQPQHF
CDR3 DNA: TGTGCCACAACCGGGACAGGGGGAAGGAGCAATCAGCCCCAGCATTTT

J gene: TRBJ1-6
D gene: .
clone size: few
V gene: TRBV6-2/TRBV6-3
CDR3 protein: CASSYGVRFGNSPLHF
CDR3 DNA: TGTGCCAGCAGTTACGGGGTCCGGTTCGGGAATTCACCCCTCCACTTT

J gene: TRBJ1-5
D gene: TRBD1
clone size: many
V gene: TRBV10-2
CDR3 protein: CASSGQGEQPQHF
CDR3 DNA: TGCGCCAGCAGCGGACAGGGTGAGCAGCCCCAGCATTTT

J gene: TRBJ2-5
D gene: .
clone size: .
V gene: TRBV15
CDR3 protein: CATSRASGARETQYF
CDR3 DNA: TGTGCCACCAGCAGAGCGTCGGGGGCGAGAGAGACCCAGTACTTC

J gene: TRBJ2-5
D gene: .
clone size: .
V gene: TRBV20-1
CDR3 protein: CSARMGARETQYF
CDR3 DNA: TGCAGTGCTCGGATGGGGGCCCGGGAGACCCAGTACTTC

J gene: TRBJ1-1
D gene: .
clone size: .
V gene: TRBV11-3
CDR3 protein: CASRQGSGAFF
CDR3 DNA: TGTGCCAGCAGACAGGGTTCGGGAGCTTTCTTT

J gene: TRBJ2-2
D gene: .
clone size: few
V gene: TRBV20-1
CDR3 protein: CSARRHTGELFF
CDR3 DNA: TGCAGTGCTAGACGCCACACCGGGGAGCTGTTTTTT